The rows below give T cell receptor beta chains drawn from one sample of a study of CD8 T cells in Susac syndrome. TCRdb used MiXCR to reprocess the immunoSEQ multiplex PCR reads, holding one entry per CDR3 protein. In the table there are more than 200,000 distinct CDR3 sequences, around 95% of which are singletons. Sequencing was done on a sample of CD4+ T cells from PBMCs. The receptors here all came from a human donor with multiple sclerosis. CDR3s include the opening cysteine and the closing phenylalanine or tryptophan. D genes are given only for firm matches.

. TRBJ2-1 TRBV24-1 TGTGCCACCAGTGATTGGGCCAGGACTACATACAATGAGCAGTTCTTC CATSDWARTTYNEQFF
TRBD1 TRBJ2-3 TRBV6-1 TGTGCCAGCAGTGACTCGGGACAGGACACAGATACGCAGTATTTT CASSDSGQDTDTQYF
TRBD1 TRBJ1-5 TRBV15 TGTGCCACCAGCAGGGGCCCGGACAGGGTGCCTCAGCCCCAGCATTTT CATSRGPDRVPQPQHF
. TRBJ1-6 TRBV9 TGTGCCAGCAGCGTAGAACAGAATAATTCACCCCTCCACTTT CASSVEQNNSPLHF
. TRBJ2-3 TRBV19 TGTGCCAGTAGTACGAACACAGATACGCAGTATTTT CASSTNTDTQYF
TRBD1 TRBJ2-7 TRBV5-1 TGCGCCAGCAGCTTGACAGGGGGCGATTCCTACGAGCAGTACTTC CASSLTGGDSYEQYF
TRBD1 TRBJ2-7 TRBV12-3/TRBV12-4 TGTGCCAGCACCCCTTGGACAGGGAGGGAGCAGTACTTC CASTPWTGREQYF
TRBD1 TRBJ2-3 TRBV19 TGTGCCAGTAGTATAGGGCAGGGGGCCACAGATACGCAGTATTTT CASSIGQGATDTQYF
. TRBJ1-1 TRBV5-5 TGTGCCAGCAGCTTGTTTTCGTGGGCCACTGAAGCTTTCTTT CASSLFSWATEAFF
TRBD1 TRBJ1-1 TRBV19 TGTGCCAGTAGCCGGGACAGGGGAGGTGCTGAAGCTTTCTTT CASSRDRGGAEAFF
. TRBJ2-3 TRBV6-2/TRBV6-3 TGTGCCAGCAGCCCTACCGGACTTTTCCCCACAGATACGCAGTATTTT CASSPTGLFPTDTQYF
. TRBJ2-5 TRBV5-1 TGCGCCAGCAGCACCGCGGGGTTACAAGAGACCCAGTACTTC CASSTAGLQETQYF
. TRBJ2-1 TRBV6-6 TGTGCCAGCAGCCCCCCCTCGTCCAATGAGCAGTTCTTC CASSPPSSNEQFF
. TRBJ2-6 TRBV15 TGTGCCACCAGCAGAAGGAATGTGAAGCTAAGCTCTGGGGCCAACGTCCTGACTTTC CATSRRNVKLSSGANVLTF
TRBD2 TRBJ2-5 TRBV6-1 TGTGCCAGCAGTCGAGGGGACTATGGAGAGACCCAGTACTTC CASSRGDYGETQYF
. TRBJ1-5 TRBV7-2 TGTGCCAGCAGCCCCCGCGGGAAAAATCAGCCCCAGCATTTT CASSPRGKNQPQHF
TRBD2 TRBJ2-5 TRBV10-3 TGTGCCATCAGTGGAGAAGGGACCGGGAGGGTCGAGATGGAGACCCAGTACTTC CAISGEGTGRVEMETQYF
. TRBJ1-1 TRBV30 TGTGCCTGGAACCAAGGGGGTCTCACTGAAGCTTTCTTT CAWNQGGLTEAFF
. TRBJ2-3 TRBV5-4 TGTGCCAGCAGCGTGAAGGGGGGCGAAGATACGCAGTATTTT CASSVKGGEDTQYF
. TRBJ1-1 TRBV20-1 TGCAGTGCTAGAGCCCCAGACGGCGGCACTGAAGCTTTCTTT CSARAPDGGTEAFF
. TRBJ2-1 TRBV6-5 TGTGCCAGCAGTTTGCCGGGACTTAACAATGAGCAGTTCTTC CASSLPGLNNEQFF
TRBD2 TRBJ2-1 TRBV19 TGTGCCAGTACAGGACTAGTCAGAGGCGAGCAGTTCTTC CASTGLVRGEQFF
TRBD2 TRBJ2-5 TRBV19 TGTGCCAGTAGTATGACGGCTAGCGGGAGACAAGAGACCCAGTACTTC CASSMTASGRQETQYF